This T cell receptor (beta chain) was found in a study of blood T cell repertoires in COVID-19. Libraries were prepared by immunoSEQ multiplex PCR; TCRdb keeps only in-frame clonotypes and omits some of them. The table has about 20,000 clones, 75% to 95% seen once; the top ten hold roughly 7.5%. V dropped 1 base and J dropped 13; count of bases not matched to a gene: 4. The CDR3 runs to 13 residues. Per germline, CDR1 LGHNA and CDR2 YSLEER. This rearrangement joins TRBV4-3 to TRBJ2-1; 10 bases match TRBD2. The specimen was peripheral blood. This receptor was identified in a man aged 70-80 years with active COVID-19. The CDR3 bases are TGCGCCAGCAGCCAAGTAGCTAGCGGGGGTCAGTTCTTC. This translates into CASSQVASGGQFF.